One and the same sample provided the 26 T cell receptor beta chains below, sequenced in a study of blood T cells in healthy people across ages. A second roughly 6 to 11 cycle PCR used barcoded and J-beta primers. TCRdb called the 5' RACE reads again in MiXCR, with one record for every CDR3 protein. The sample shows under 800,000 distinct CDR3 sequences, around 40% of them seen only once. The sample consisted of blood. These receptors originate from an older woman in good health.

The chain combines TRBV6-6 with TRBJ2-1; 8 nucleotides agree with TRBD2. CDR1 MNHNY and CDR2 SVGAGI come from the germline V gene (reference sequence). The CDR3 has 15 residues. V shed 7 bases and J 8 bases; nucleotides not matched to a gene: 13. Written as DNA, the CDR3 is TGTGCCAGCACCCCCGGGACTAGGGTCGTCTATGAGCAGTTCTTC. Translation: CASTPGTRVVYEQFF.

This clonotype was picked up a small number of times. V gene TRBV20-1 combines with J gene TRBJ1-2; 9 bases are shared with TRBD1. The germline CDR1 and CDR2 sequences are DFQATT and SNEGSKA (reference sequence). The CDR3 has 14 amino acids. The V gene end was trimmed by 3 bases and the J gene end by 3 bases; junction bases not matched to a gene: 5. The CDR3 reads CSARVDRGYYGYTF. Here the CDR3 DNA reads TGCAGTGCTAGGGTGGACAGGGGTTACTATGGCTACACCTTC.

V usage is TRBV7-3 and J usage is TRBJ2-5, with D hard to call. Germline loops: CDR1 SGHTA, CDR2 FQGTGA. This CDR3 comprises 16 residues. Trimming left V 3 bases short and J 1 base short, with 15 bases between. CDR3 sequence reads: CASSLSEAQFQETQYF. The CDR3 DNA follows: TGTGCCAGCAGCTTGAGCGAGGCACAGTTCCAAGAGACCCAGTACTTC.

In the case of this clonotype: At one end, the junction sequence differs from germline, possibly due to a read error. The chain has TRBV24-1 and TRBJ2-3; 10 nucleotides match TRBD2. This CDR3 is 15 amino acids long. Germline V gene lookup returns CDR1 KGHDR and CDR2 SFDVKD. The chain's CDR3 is CASSETSGATDTQYF. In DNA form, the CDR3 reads TGTGCCTCCAGTGAAACTAGCGGGGCCACAGATACGCAGTATTTT.

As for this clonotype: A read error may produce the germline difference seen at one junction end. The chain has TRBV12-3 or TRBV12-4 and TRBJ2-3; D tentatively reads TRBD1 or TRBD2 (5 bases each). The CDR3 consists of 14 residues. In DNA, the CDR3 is TGTGCCAGCAGTTTAGGGGGGAGTACAGATGCGCAGTATTTT. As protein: CASSLGGSTDAQYF.

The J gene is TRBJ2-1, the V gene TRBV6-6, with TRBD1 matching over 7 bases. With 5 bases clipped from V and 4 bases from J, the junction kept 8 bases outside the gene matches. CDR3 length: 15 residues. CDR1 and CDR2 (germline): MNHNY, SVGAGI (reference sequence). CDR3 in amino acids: CASSPPGQLYNEQFF. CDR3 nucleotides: TGTGCCAGCAGTCCTCCGGGACAGCTATACAATGAGCAGTTCTTC.

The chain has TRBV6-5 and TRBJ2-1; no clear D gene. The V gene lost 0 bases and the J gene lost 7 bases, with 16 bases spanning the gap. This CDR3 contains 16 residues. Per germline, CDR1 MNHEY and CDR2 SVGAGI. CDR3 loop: CASSYSIAERYNEQFF. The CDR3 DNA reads TGTGCCAGCAGTTACTCGATCGCGGAGAGGTATAATGAGCAGTTCTTC.

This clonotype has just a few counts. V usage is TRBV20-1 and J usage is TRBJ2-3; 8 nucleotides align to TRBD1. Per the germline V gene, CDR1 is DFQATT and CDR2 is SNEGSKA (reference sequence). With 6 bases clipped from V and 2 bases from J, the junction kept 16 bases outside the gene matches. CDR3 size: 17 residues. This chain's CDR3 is CSATGQGRLTITDTQYF. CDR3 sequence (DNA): TGCAGTGCCACTGGACAGGGTCGTCTCACCATCACAGATACGCAGTATTTT.

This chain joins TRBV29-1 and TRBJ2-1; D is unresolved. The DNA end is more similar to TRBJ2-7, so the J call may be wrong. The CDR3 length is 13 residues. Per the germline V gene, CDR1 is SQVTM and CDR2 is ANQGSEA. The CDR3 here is CSVVKKETYEQYF. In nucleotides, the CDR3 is TGCAGCGTTGTAAAGAAGGAGACCTACGAGCAGTACTTC.

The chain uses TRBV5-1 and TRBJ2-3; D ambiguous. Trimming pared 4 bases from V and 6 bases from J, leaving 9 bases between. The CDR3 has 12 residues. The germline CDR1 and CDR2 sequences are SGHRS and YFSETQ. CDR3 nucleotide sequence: TGCGCCAGCAGCCGGCAGTCGGATACGCAGTATTTT. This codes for CASSRQSDTQYF. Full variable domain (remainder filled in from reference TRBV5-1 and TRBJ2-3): KAGVTQTPRYLIKTRGQQVTLSCSPISGHRSVSWYQQTPGQGLQFLFEYFSETQRNKGNFPGRFSGRQFSNSRSEMNVSTLELGDSALYLCASSRQSDTQYFGPGTRLTVL.

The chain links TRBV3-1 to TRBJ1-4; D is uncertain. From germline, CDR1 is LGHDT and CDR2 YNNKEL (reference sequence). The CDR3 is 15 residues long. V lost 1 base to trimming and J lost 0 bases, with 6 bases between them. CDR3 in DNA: TGTGCCAGCAGCCAAGGGACCTCAACTAATGAAAAACTGTTTTTT. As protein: CASSQGTSTNEKLFF. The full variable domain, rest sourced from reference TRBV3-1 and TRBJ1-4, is DTAVSQTPKYLVTQMGNDKSIKCEQNLGHDTMYWYKQDSKKFLKIMFSYNNKELIINETVPNRFSPKSPDKAHLNLHINSLELGDSAVYFCASSQGTSTNEKLFFGSGTQLSVL.

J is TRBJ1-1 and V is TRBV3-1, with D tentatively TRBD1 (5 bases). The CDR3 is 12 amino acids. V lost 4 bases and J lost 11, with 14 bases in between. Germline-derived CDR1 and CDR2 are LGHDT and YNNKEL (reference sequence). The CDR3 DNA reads TGTGCCAGCAGCCGAGATCAGGGTTTTGCTTTCTTT. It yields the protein CASSRDQGFAFF.

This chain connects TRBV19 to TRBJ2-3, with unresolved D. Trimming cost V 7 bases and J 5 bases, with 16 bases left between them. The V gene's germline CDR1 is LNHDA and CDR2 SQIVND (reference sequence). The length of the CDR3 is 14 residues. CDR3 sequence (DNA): TGTGCCAGTACGGTCGGCAAGTTTGGAGATACGCAGTATTTT. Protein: CASTVGKFGDTQYF.

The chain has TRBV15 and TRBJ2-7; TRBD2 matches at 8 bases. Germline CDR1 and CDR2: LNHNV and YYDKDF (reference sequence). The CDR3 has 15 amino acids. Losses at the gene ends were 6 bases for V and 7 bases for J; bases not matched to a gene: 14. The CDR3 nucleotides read TGTGCCACCAGGGGGGCGGGAGGCTCCTACAATGAGCAGTACTTC. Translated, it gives CATRGAGGSYNEQYF.

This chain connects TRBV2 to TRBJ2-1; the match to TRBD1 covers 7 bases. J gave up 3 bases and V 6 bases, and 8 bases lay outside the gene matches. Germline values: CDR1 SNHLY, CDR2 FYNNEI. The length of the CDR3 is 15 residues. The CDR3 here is CASRTGRSDYNEQFF. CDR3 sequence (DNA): TGTGCCAGCAGGACAGGGAGATCCGACTACAATGAGCAGTTCTTC.

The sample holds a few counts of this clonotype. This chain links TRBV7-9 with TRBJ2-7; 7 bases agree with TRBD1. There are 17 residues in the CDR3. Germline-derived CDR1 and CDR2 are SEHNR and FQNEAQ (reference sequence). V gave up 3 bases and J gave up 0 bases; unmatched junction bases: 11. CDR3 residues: CASSLWDNRGTSYEQYF. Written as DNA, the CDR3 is TGTGCCAGCAGCTTGTGGGATAACAGGGGTACCTCCTACGAGCAGTACTTC.

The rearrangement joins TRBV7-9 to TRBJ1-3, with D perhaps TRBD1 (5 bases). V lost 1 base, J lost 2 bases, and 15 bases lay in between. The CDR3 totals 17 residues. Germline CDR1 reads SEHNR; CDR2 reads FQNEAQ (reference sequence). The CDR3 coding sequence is TGTGCCAGCAGCTTAGGAAGCGGGGACGTGGCTGGAAACACCATATATTTT. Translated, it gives CASSLGSGDVAGNTIYF.

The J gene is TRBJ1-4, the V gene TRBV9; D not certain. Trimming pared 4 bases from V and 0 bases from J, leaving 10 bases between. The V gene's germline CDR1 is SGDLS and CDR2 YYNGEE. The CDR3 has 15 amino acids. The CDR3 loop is CASSLRPATNEKLFF. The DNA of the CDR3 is TGTGCCAGCAGCTTAAGGCCGGCAACTAATGAAAAACTGTTTTTT.

The CDR3 DNA reads TGCAGCGTTGAAGCAGGACAGGCCTACGAGCAGTACTTC. Translated: CSVEAGQAYEQYF. The chain joins TRBV29-1 to TRBJ2-7; 7 positions agree with TRBD1. This CDR3 contains 13 residues. Per the germline V gene, CDR1 is SQVTM and CDR2 is ANQGSEA. V was clipped by 1 base and J by 2 bases; unmatched bases: 2.

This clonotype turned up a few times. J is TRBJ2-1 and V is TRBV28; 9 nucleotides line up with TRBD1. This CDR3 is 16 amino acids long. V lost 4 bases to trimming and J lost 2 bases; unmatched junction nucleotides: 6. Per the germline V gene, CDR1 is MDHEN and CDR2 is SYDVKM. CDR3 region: CASSWTGTGTYNEQFF. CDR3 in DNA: TGTGCCAGCAGTTGGACCGGGACAGGGACCTACAATGAGCAGTTCTTC.

The CDR3 DNA reads TGTGCCAGCAGTGATTGGGGGACCTCCTACGAGCAGTACTTC. It specifies CASSDWGTSYEQYF. The chain has TRBV2 and TRBJ2-7; possibly TRBD1 or TRBD2 for D (5 bases each). Germline V gives CDR1 SNHLY, CDR2 FYNNEI. The V end lost 3 bases, the J end lost 0 bases, and 9 bases lay between the germline ends. The CDR3 spans 14 residues.

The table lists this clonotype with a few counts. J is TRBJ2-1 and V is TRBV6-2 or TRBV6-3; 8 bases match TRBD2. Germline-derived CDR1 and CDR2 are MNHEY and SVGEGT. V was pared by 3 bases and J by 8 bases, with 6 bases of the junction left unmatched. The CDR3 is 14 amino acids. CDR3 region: CASSYLAGYDEQFF. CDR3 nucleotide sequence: TGTGCCAGCAGTTATTTAGCGGGATATGATGAGCAGTTCTTC.

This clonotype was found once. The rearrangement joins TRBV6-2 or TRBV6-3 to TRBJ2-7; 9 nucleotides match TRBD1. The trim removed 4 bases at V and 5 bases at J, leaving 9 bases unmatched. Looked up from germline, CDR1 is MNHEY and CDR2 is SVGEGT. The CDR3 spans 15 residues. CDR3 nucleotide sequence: TGTGCCAGCAGTTTCTCCGGACAGGGGACGGACGAGCAGTACTTC. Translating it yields CASSFSGQGTDEQYF.

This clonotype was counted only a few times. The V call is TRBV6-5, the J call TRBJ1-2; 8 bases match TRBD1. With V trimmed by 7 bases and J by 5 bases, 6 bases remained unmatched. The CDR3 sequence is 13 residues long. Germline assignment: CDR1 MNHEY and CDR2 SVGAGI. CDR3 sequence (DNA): TGTGCCAGCAAGGACAGGGTATTTTATGGCTACACCTTC. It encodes CASKDRVFYGYTF.

The CDR3 nucleotides are TGTGCCAGCAGTTTTGCCAGGTTGGACTACGAGCAGTACTTC. This translates into CASSFARLDYEQYF. The rearrangement joins TRBV27 to TRBJ2-4; D is ambiguous. TRBJ2-7 explains the end of the DNA better; the J call may be wrong. Germline V gene data show CDR1 as MNHEY and CDR2 as SMNVEV (reference sequence). The CDR3 has 14 residues.

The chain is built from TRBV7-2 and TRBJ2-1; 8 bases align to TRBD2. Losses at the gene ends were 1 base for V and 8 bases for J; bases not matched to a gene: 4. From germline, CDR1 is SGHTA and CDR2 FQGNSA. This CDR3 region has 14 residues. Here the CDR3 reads CASSLVLTSDEQFF. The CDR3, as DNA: TGTGCCAGCAGCTTAGTTCTGACTAGCGATGAGCAGTTCTTC.